The 30 T cell receptor beta chains given below trace back to one sample, sequenced in a study of shared clonotypes between healthy human individuals. Naivety among CD8 cells was defined by CD45RO negativity and positive CCR7 selection, thereby excluding terminally differentiated effector memory CD45RA+ cells. TCRdb keeps only in-frame clones here, not all; method: immunoSEQ multiplex PCR. The sample holds around 2.1 million clones; about 93% are singletons and the top ten take about 1.8%. Sequenced material: naive CD8+ T cells from PBMCs. The receptors come from a man younger than 35 in good health. Some clones in this sample may be carry-over from other donors' samples.

The V gene is TRBV6-1, the J gene TRBJ2-7; weak D call: TRBD1 (6 bases). The CDR3 has 15 residues. The V gene lost 6 bases and the J gene lost 2 bases, with 17 bases spanning the gap. Germline V gives CDR1 MNHNS, CDR2 SASEGT. The CDR3 sequence is CASRDGRGLPYEQYF. The CDR3 DNA reads TGTGCCAGCAGGGACGGAAGGGGGTTACCCTACGAGCAGTACTTC.

For the CDR3, the DNA is TGCGCCAGCAGCCAAGATCCGGCGGACCAGATTGGAGAAAAACTGTTTTTT. It specifies CASSQDPADQIGEKLFF. The V gene is TRBV4-3, the J gene TRBJ1-4; D remains ambiguous. Trimming stripped 0 bases from V and 8 bases from J, with 19 bases between. Germline V gene lookup returns CDR1 LGHNA and CDR2 YSLEER. CDR3 length: 17 amino acids.

This chain connects TRBV18 to TRBJ2-2, with no clear D. The CDR3 is 15 amino acids. Trimming removed 3 bases from V and 0 bases from J, with 8 bases in between. CDR1 KGHSH and CDR2 LQKENI come from the germline V gene. CDR3 loop: CASSPEKPNTGELFF. The CDR3 nucleotides are TGTGCCAGCTCACCTGAAAAACCGAACACCGGGGAGCTGTTTTTT.

The chain combines TRBV29-1 with TRBJ2-7, with D perhaps TRBD1 or TRBD2 (5 bases each). The CDR3 runs 13 residues. Germline CDR1 reads SQVTM; CDR2 reads ANQGSEA. Trimming left V 6 bases short and J 3 bases short, with 15 bases between. The CDR3, as DNA: TGCAGCGTCATGGTCGGGGCCCACTACGAGCAGTACTTC. It encodes CSVMVGAHYEQYF.

The chain carries TRBV28 and TRBJ1-1, with 10 bases matching TRBD1. The CDR3 is made up of 15 amino acids. CDR1 is MDHEN and CDR2 is SYDVKM in the germline V gene. Trimming took 3 bases from V and 5 from J; bases not matched to a gene: 6. The CDR3 here is CASSFRDRGRTEAFF. DNA of the CDR3: TGTGCCAGCAGTTTTCGGGACAGGGGTAGGACTGAAGCTTTCTTT.

The chain uses TRBV30 and TRBJ2-7, with TRBD1 identical over 8 bases. After removal of 4 bases from V and 3 bases from J, the junction contained 11 bases not matched to a gene. Germline lookup yields CDR1 GTSNPN and CDR2 SVGIG (reference sequence). The CDR3 spans 15 residues. CDR3 protein: CAWKGWDRPNYEQYF. The CDR3 DNA is TGTGCCTGGAAAGGGTGGGACAGGCCAAACTACGAGCAGTACTTC.

This clone was picked up one time. CDR3 sequence: CASSPGGARLSSNQPQHF. The CDR3 nucleotides read TGTGCCAGTAGCCCAGGGGGGGCCCGGCTTTCCAGCAATCAGCCCCAGCATTTT. The rearrangement uses TRBV19 and TRBJ1-5, with 7 bases matching TRBD1. The junction had 15 bases not matched to a gene; V was cut back by 6 bases and J by 1 base. Germline V CDR1 and CDR2: LNHDA, SQIVND (reference sequence). The CDR3 extends over 18 amino acids.

The chain combines TRBV4-2 with TRBJ2-7; TRBD1 might be the D (5 bases). V lost 0 bases and J 2 bases, leaving 14 bases between the germline ends. Germline loops: CDR1 LGHNA, CDR2 YNFKEQ. The CDR3 is made up of 16 amino acids. DNA for the CDR3: TGTGCCAGCAGCCAAGATTGGGGCGGCAGAGCCTACGAGCAGTACTTC. This codes for CASSQDWGGRAYEQYF.

The rearrangement links TRBV19 to TRBJ2-7; TRBD2 aligns across 7 bases. V lost 3 bases, J lost 5 bases, and 4 bases stayed unmatched. The CDR3 totals 13 residues. Germline CDR1 reads LNHDA; CDR2 reads SQIVND (reference sequence). The CDR3 protein is CASSMRERDEQYF. For the CDR3, the DNA is TGTGCCAGTAGTATGCGGGAGAGGGACGAGCAGTACTTC.

The V call is TRBV10-2, the J call TRBJ2-1, with TRBD2 matching over 10 bases. J lost 6 bases, V lost 6 bases, and 8 bases had no gene match. This CDR3 spans 15 amino acids. From germline, CDR1 is WSHSY and CDR2 SAAADI. CDR3 region: CASSLTSGKFNEQFF. The CDR3 DNA is TGCGCCAGCAGCCTAACTAGCGGGAAATTCAATGAGCAGTTCTTC.

The V and J genes are TRBV7-9 and TRBJ2-7, with a tentative D call TRBD1 (5 bases). The V end lost 8 bases, the J end lost 0 bases, and 17 bases lay between the germline ends. Germline V gene lookup returns CDR1 SEHNR and CDR2 FQNEAQ (reference sequence). The CDR3 has 15 residues. CDR3 bases: TGTGCCAGCGGCCAGGGCCCGCCGCGCTCCTACGAGCAGTACTTC. It is translated as CASGQGPPRSYEQYF.

In DNA form, the CDR3 reads TGTGCCACCTGCCCCCGCGGGTCCTACGAGCAGTACTTC. As protein: CATCPRGSYEQYF. The chain is built from TRBV6-5 and TRBJ2-7, with D maybe TRBD2 (5 bases). CDR1 MNHEY and CDR2 SVGAGI come from the germline V gene. The CDR3 covers 13 residues. V was pared by 10 bases and J by 1 base, with 14 bases between.

The chain's CDR3 is CASSIGGSSEQYF. CDR3 DNA: TGTGCCAGTAGTATAGGAGGGTCTTCCGAGCAGTACTTC. The rearrangement uses TRBV19 and TRBJ2-7, with D maybe TRBD2 (5 bases). V lost 1 base and J 6 bases, leaving 10 bases between the germline ends. The CDR3 is 13 residues long. Germline loops: CDR1 LNHDA, CDR2 SQIVND (reference sequence).

This chain connects TRBV28 to TRBJ2-7; the D gene could be TRBD1 or TRBD2 (5 bases each). CDR3 length: 16 amino acids. Trimming left V 6 bases short and J 2 bases short, with 20 bases between. CDR1 and CDR2 from the germline V gene are MDHEN and SYDVKM. The CDR3, as DNA: TGTGCCAGCAGCCCTCCGAGCGGCAGGACAACCTACGAGCAGTACTTC. Translated: CASSPPSGRTTYEQYF. Full variable domain (remainder filled in from reference TRBV28 and TRBJ2-7): DVKVTQSSRYLVKRTGEKVFLECVQDMDHENMFWYRQDPGLGLRLIYFSYDVKMKEKGDIPEGYSVSREKKERFSLILESASTNQTSMYLCASSPPSGRTTYEQYFGPGTRLTVT.

The chain recombines TRBV27 with TRBJ1-2; weak D call: TRBD1 (6 bases). This CDR3 contains 14 residues. The germline gives CDR1 MNHEY, CDR2 SMNVEV (reference sequence). Trimming shortened V by 3 bases and J by 7 bases, and 15 bases separated the two germline ends. The CDR3 reads CASSLRGGWAGYTF. The CDR3, as DNA: TGTGCCAGCAGTTTGAGGGGGGGGTGGGCTGGCTACACCTTC.

This clone was seen a few times. The J gene is TRBJ1-1, the V gene TRBV20-1; D unclear. The CDR3 is 9 amino acids. The V end was cut by 5 bases, the J end by 6 bases, with 4 bases between. Germline V lookup: CDR1 DFQATT, CDR2 SNEGSKA (reference sequence). DNA for the CDR3: TGCAGTGCTGGGGCTGAAGCTTTCTTT. Translated: CSAGAEAFF.

This chain uses TRBV7-9 with TRBJ2-1; D gene ambiguous. There are 18 residues in the CDR3. The germline V gene has CDR1 SEHNR and CDR2 FQNEAQ (reference sequence). V was pared by 4 bases and J by 1 base, with 20 bases between. CDR3 residues: CASSSPRSATVSYNEQFF. CDR3 sequence (DNA): TGTGCCAGCAGCTCCCCCCGTTCTGCTACCGTATCCTACAATGAGCAGTTCTTC.

The chain joins TRBV6-5 to TRBJ1-4; D is uncertain. The CDR3 contains 15 residues. V gave up 6 bases and J gave up 7 bases, with 18 bases separating them. Germline CDR1 and CDR2: MNHEY and SVGAGI. CDR3 in amino acids: CASRPWDASGEKLFF. In nucleotides, the CDR3 is TGTGCCAGCAGGCCCTGGGATGCCAGTGGTGAAAAACTGTTTTTT.

The V call is TRBV11-2, the J call TRBJ2-4; weak D call: TRBD1 (5 bases). The CDR3 consists of 13 residues. The germline CDR1 and CDR2 sequences are SGHAT and FQNNGV. V shed 4 bases and J shed 8 bases, with 12 bases lying between them. CDR3 bases: TGTGCCAGCAGCTCTCTTGGACAAGACATTCAGTACTTC. Its translation is CASSSLGQDIQYF.

The CDR3 nucleotides read TGTGCCTGGAGTGTGAGGATCCCCAACAATGAGCAGTTCTTC. Its protein product is CAWSVRIPNNEQFF. This chain uses TRBV30 with TRBJ2-1; D is undetermined. V was pared by 0 bases and J by 5 bases, with 11 bases between. This CDR3 comprises 14 residues. Germline-derived CDR1 and CDR2 are GTSNPN and SVGIG (reference sequence).

The V gene is TRBV5-4, the J gene TRBJ1-2; 7 bases match TRBD1. J was trimmed by 1 base and V by 4 bases; bases with no gene match: 4. CDR3 length equals 14 residues. CDR1 and CDR2 (germline): SGHNT, YYREEE (reference sequence). CDR3 residues: CASSLGQSNYGYTF. DNA of the CDR3: TGTGCCAGCAGCCTGGGACAGAGTAACTATGGCTACACCTTC. Combining the CDR3 with reference TRBV5-4 and TRBJ1-2 gives the whole variable domain ETGVTQSPTHLIKTRGQQVTLRCSSQSGHNTVSWYQQALGQGPQFIFQYYREEENGRGNFPPRFSGLQFPNYSSELNVNALELDDSALYLCASSLGQSNYGYTFGSGTRLTVV.

This chain links TRBV2 with TRBJ2-3; D is unclear. Germline CDR1 reads SNHLY; CDR2 reads FYNNEI. V gave up 6 bases and J gave up 3 bases, with 7 bases separating them. The CDR3 totals 12 residues. The DNA for the CDR3 is TGTGCCAGCAGCCCCGGGACAGATACGCAGTATTTT. Translating it yields CASSPGTDTQYF.

The rearrangement uses TRBV28 and TRBJ1-4; TRBD1 matches 10 bases. The CDR3 spans 16 residues. The V gene's germline CDR1 is MDHEN and CDR2 SYDVKM. V lost 3 bases to trimming and J lost 3 bases; unmatched junction nucleotides: 4. The CDR3 DNA reads as TGTGCCAGCAGTTTCCGGGGACAGGGGTCTAATGAAAAACTGTTTTTT. Translating it yields CASSFRGQGSNEKLFF.

This chain connects TRBV7-9 to TRBJ2-7; D is perhaps TRBD1 (6 bases). Germline CDR1 is SEHNR and CDR2 is FQNEAQ (reference sequence). V was pared by 8 bases and J by 3 bases, with 11 bases between. The length of the CDR3 is 12 residues. CDR3 nucleotides: TGTGCCAGCCGGACAGATCACTACGAGCAGTACTTC. This encodes CASRTDHYEQYF.

J is TRBJ2-1 and V is TRBV5-1, with 7 positions matching TRBD1. This CDR3 has 16 residues. Germline trimming cut 4 bases from V and 2 bases from J; bases unmatched to any gene: 9. CDR1 is SGHRS, CDR2 YFSETQ, per germline. CDR3 nucleotide sequence: TGCGCCAGCAGCCTGTGGCGGACAGGCGCCTACAATGAGCAGTTCTTC. Protein: CASSLWRTGAYNEQFF.

The rearrangement links TRBV9 to TRBJ2-3; 8 bases agree with TRBD2. The CDR3 contains 16 residues. After removal of 5 bases from V and 2 bases from J, the junction contained 10 bases not matched to a gene. Germline CDR1 and CDR2: SGDLS and YYNGEE. CDR3 nucleotides: TGTGCCAGCAGTCCCCTGGGCGGGAGGAACACAGATACGCAGTATTTT. Translated, it gives CASSPLGGRNTDTQYF.

This chain joins TRBV5-4 and TRBJ1-2; no reliable D call. Per germline, CDR1 SGHNT and CDR2 YYREEE (reference sequence). This CDR3 comprises 12 residues. V gave up 4 bases and J gave up 5 bases, with 9 bases separating them. The CDR3 region has the DNA TGTGCCAGCAGCCCAGACATGTATGGCTACACCTTC. Translated, it gives CASSPDMYGYTF.

The rearrangement uses TRBV5-8 and TRBJ1-2, with no clear D. The CDR3 totals 13 residues. Germline V gene data show CDR1 as SGHTS and CDR2 as YDEGEE. The V gene lost 6 bases and the J gene lost 8 bases, with 17 bases spanning the gap. CDR3 bases: TGTGCCAGCACCCCAGCGGGCGCGAAAGGCTACACCTTC. Translation gives CASTPAGAKGYTF.

This clone appeared a few times. Other DNA sequences in this specimen translate into the identical CDR3. The rearrangement uses TRBV9 and TRBJ1-5; D perhaps matches TRBD1 (5 bases). Trimming pared 0 bases from V and 4 bases from J, leaving 11 bases between. The CDR3 has 15 amino acids. CDR1 SGDLS and CDR2 YYNGEE come from the germline V gene. For the CDR3, the DNA is TGTGCCAGCAGCGTAGCGGCAGGGAGTAATCAGCCCCAGCATTTT. Protein: CASSVAAGSNQPQHF.

The chain uses TRBV5-1 and TRBJ2-1; perhaps TRBD2 as D (5 bases). Germline lookup yields CDR1 SGHRS and CDR2 YFSETQ. V was pared by 0 bases and J by 8 bases, with 9 bases between. CDR3 length: 13 amino acids. CDR3 in amino acids: CASSLELGYEQFF. CDR3 in DNA: TGCGCCAGCAGCTTGGAACTAGGGTATGAGCAGTTCTTC.